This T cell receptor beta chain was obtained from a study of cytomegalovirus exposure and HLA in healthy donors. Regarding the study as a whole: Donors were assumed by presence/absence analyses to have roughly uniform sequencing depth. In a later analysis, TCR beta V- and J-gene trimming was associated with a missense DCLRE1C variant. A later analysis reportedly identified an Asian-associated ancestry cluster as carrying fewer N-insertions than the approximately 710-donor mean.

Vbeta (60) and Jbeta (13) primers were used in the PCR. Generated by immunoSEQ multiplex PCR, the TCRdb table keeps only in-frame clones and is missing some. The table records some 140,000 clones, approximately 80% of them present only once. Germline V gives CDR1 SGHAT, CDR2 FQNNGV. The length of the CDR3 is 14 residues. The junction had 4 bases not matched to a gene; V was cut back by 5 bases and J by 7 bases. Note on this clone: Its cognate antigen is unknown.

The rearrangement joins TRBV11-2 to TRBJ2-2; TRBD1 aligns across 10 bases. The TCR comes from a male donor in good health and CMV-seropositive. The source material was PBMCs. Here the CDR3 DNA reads TGTGCCAGCAGCACCGGACAGGGGGGCGGGGAGCTGTTTTTT. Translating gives CASSTGQGGGELFF.